These 24 T cell receptor beta chains were all obtained from the same sample, sequenced in a study of T cells in Graves' hyperthyroidism and ophthalmopathy (dated by TCRdb to about 2019). The library was prepared using multiplex PCR. For sequencing, an Illumina HiSeq 2000 was employed. The TCR beta CDR3 regions were amplified from the RNA transcripts. The TCR CDR3 was subjected to a first round of RT-PCR using the HTBI primer set and the Qiagen OneStep RT-PCR kit. The raw public data were reprocessed by TCRdb itself: fastp quality trimming at Q25, MiXCR clonotype calling, in-frame beta chains only. Each CDR3 protein appears once, grouped with its most common genes and DNA. The sample includes fewer than 700,000 distinct CDR3 sequences, with roughly 15% observed a single time. The ten largest clones take up 3% to 4.5% of the sample. Source material: blood. All receptors derive from a woman aged 30 to 39 with Graves' hyperthyroidism.

This clonotype was detected ten times or more. The J gene is TRBJ1-4, the V gene TRBV30; D is perhaps TRBD1 (5 bases). The CDR3 is 14 residues long. V gave up 4 bases and J gave up 8 bases, with 17 bases separating them. Germline-derived CDR1 and CDR2 are GTSNPN and SVGIG (reference sequence). CDR3 residues: CAWNVGLRAEKLFF. In DNA form, the CDR3 reads TGTGCCTGGAACGTAGGGCTCAGGGCAGAAAAACTGTTTTTT.

This clonotype was seen repeatedly, ten times or more. The chain employs TRBV5-1 and TRBJ2-3, with D possibly called TRBD1 or TRBD2 (5 bases each). V was clipped by 0 bases and J by 4 bases, with 9 bases between them. The CDR3 totals 14 residues. Germline values: CDR1 SGHRS, CDR2 YFSETQ. CDR3 loop: CASSLGGTPDTQYF. The CDR3, as DNA: TGCGCCAGCAGCTTGGGTGGGACCCCAGATACGCAGTATTTT.

The chain uses TRBV6-5 and TRBJ1-1, with D perhaps TRBD1 (5 bases). This CDR3 spans 15 amino acids. V shed 2 bases and J shed 2 bases, with 12 bases lying between them. Germline assignment: CDR1 MNHEY and CDR2 SVGAGI. CDR3 region: CASSYEGNLNTEAFF. DNA of the CDR3: TGTGCCAGCAGTTACGAGGGGAATTTAAACACTGAAGCTTTCTTT.

This clonotype was observed at least ten times. This sequence joins TRBV7-2 and TRBJ2-1; TRBD2 matches at 13 bases. From germline, CDR1 is SGHTA and CDR2 FQGNSA. This CDR3 region has 18 residues. With V trimmed by 4 bases and J by 5 bases, 11 bases remained unmatched. The CDR3 DNA follows: TGTGCCAGCAGCTCCAGACTAGCGGGAGGATCATACCACAATGAGCAGTTCTTC. It codes for CASSSRLAGGSYHNEQFF.

J is TRBJ1-2 and V is TRBV7-6; 8 nucleotides agree with TRBD1. J lost 3 bases, V lost 1 base, and 4 bases had no gene match. The CDR3 spans 15 residues. From germline, CDR1 is SGHVS and CDR2 FNYEAQ. The CDR3 is CASSLGQGMDYGYTF. CDR3 nucleotides: TGTGCCAGCAGCTTAGGACAGGGGATGGACTATGGCTACACCTTC.

The table lists this clonotype with many counts. The chain has TRBV7-9 and TRBJ1-1; perhaps TRBD1 as D (6 bases). CDR3 length: 13 residues. Germline lookup yields CDR1 SEHNR and CDR2 FQNEAQ (reference sequence). The germline V and J ends were trimmed by 8 bases and 3 bases, with 13 bases remaining between them. The DNA for the CDR3 is TGTGCCAGCTACAGGGCGATAGACACTGAAGCTTTCTTT. This sequence encodes CASYRAIDTEAFF.

In its sample, this clonotype was seen many times. The V and J genes are TRBV27 and TRBJ2-7, with TRBD2 matching 15 bases. Trimming removed 6 bases from V and 3 bases from J; junction bases left unmatched: 9. The CDR3 loop spans 17 amino acids. Per the germline V gene, CDR1 is MNHEY and CDR2 is SMNVEV (reference sequence). The CDR3 DNA sequence: TGTGCCAGCAGCCCGGGACTAGCGGGAGGTCCCCTCTACGAGCAGTACTTC. Amino acid sequence: CASSPGLAGGPLYEQYF.

This clonotype was seen at least ten times. The chain uses TRBV20-1 and TRBJ2-2; 11 nucleotides match TRBD2. This CDR3 is built from 15 residues. The germline CDR1 and CDR2 sequences are DFQATT and SNEGSKA (reference sequence). Losses at the gene ends were 5 bases for V and 3 bases for J; bases not matched to a gene: 5. In DNA, the CDR3 is TGCAGTGCTCCCGGGACTAGCGGTTACACCGGGGAGCTGTTTTTT. It yields the protein CSAPGTSGYTGELFF.

This sequence joins TRBV7-9 and TRBJ2-2, with D possibly being TRBD2 (5 bases). This CDR3 contains 15 residues. Trimming removed 5 bases at V and 6 bases at J, with 16 bases between. Looked up from germline, CDR1 is SEHNR and CDR2 is FQNEAQ (reference sequence). Here the CDR3 DNA reads TGTGCCAGCAGCGACCACGGACTCGGCCCCGGGGAGCTGTTTTTT. Residues: CASSDHGLGPGELFF. Combining the CDR3 with reference TRBV7-9 and TRBJ2-2 gives the whole variable domain DTGVSQNPRHKITKRGQNVTFRCDPISEHNRLYWYRQTLGQGPEFLTYFQNEAQLEKSRLLSDRFSAERPKGSFSTLEIQRTEQGDSAMYLCASSDHGLGPGELFFGEGSRLTVL.

Ten or more counts support this clonotype. CDR3 in DNA: TGCAGTGCAAGATCCGGGACAGGGAACACAGATACGCAGTATTTT. Its protein is CSARSGTGNTDTQYF. J is TRBJ2-3 and V is TRBV20-1; 9 nucleotides line up with TRBD1. With 6 bases clipped from V and 2 bases from J, the junction kept 9 bases outside the gene matches. The CDR3 contains 15 residues. Germline V lookup: CDR1 DFQATT, CDR2 SNEGSKA (reference sequence).

The chain couples TRBV19 to TRBJ1-5, with D perhaps TRBD1 (5 bases). From germline, CDR1 is LNHDA and CDR2 SQIVND (reference sequence). V lost 7 bases and J 4 bases, leaving 17 bases between the germline ends. This CDR3 is 15 amino acids long. CDR3 loop: CASITRDGLNQPQHF. CDR3 sequence (DNA): TGTGCCAGTATCACCAGGGACGGTCTGAATCAGCCCCAGCATTTT.

At least ten counts were recorded for this clonotype. This chain links TRBV18 with TRBJ2-7; 13 bases match TRBD2. The V gene's germline CDR1 is KGHSH and CDR2 LQKENI. CDR3 length: 15 amino acids. Germline trimming cut 2 bases from V and 3 bases from J; bases unmatched to any gene: 1. CDR3 protein: CASSPGLAGDYEQYF. Written as DNA, the CDR3 is TGTGCCAGCTCACCAGGACTAGCGGGGGACTACGAGCAGTACTTC. The full variable domain, rest sourced from reference TRBV18 and TRBJ2-7, is NAGVMQNPRHLVRRRGQEARLRCSPMKGHSHVYWYRQLPEEGLKFMVYLQKENIIDESGMPKERFSAEFPKEGPSILRIQQVVRGDSAAYFCASSPGLAGDYEQYFGPGTRLTVT.

The genes are TRBV7-9 and TRBJ2-7, with D unresolved. The CDR3 has 12 residues. Germline V gene data show CDR1 as SEHNR and CDR2 as FQNEAQ (reference sequence). V was shortened by 2 bases and J by 6 bases, with 8 bases between the two germline ends. CDR3 in amino acids: CASSLWQAEQYF. The DNA for the CDR3 is TGTGCCAGCAGCTTATGGCAGGCCGAGCAGTACTTC.

This clonotype showed up just a few times. The chain combines TRBV29-1 with TRBJ2-3; the match to TRBD2 covers 9 bases. The CDR3 extends over 14 amino acids. The germline gives CDR1 SQVTM, CDR2 ANQGSEA. The ends lost 7 bases at V and 3 bases at J; junction bases unmatched: 8. The CDR3: CSGVAGVRTDTQYF. DNA for the CDR3: TGCAGCGGCGTAGCGGGAGTAAGGACAGATACGCAGTATTTT.

This clonotype was seen a handful of times. The V call is TRBV12-3 or TRBV12-4, the J call TRBJ2-7; maybe TRBD1 (6 bases). The CDR3 covers 15 residues. The V end was cut by 3 bases, the J end by 0 bases, with 12 bases between. CDR3 protein: CASSLGRGSSYEQYF. For the CDR3, the DNA is TGTGCCAGCAGTTTGGGCAGGGGAAGCTCCTACGAGCAGTACTTC.

This clonotype was detected only a few times. CDR3 DNA sequence: TGTGCCAGCAGAGGAGCGGGGGAAAAAAGTACAAGGACCGGGGAGCTGTTTTTT. Its protein is CASRGAGEKSTRTGELFF. The chain is built from TRBV6-1 and TRBJ2-2; 8 bases map to TRBD2. The CDR3 has 18 residues. V was clipped by 6 bases and J by 5 bases; unmatched bases: 17. Germline loops: CDR1 MNHNS, CDR2 SASEGT.

This clonotype was counted at least ten times. The chain links TRBV28 to TRBJ2-7; weak D call: TRBD1 (6 bases). Trimming cost V 2 bases and J 0 bases, with 14 bases left between them. Germline CDR1 is MDHEN and CDR2 is SYDVKM. There are 16 residues in the CDR3. CDR3 sequence reads: CASSLQEAGDSYEQYF. CDR3 nucleotide sequence: TGTGCCAGCAGTTTACAGGAGGCAGGGGACTCCTACGAGCAGTACTTC.

This clonotype was observed a handful of times. The chain couples TRBV28 to TRBJ1-5; maybe TRBD1 (5 bases). Germline CDR1 and CDR2: MDHEN and SYDVKM. The CDR3 extends over 15 amino acids. The germline V and J ends were trimmed by 8 bases and 4 bases, with 18 bases remaining between them. The CDR3 is CASHSGASPNQPQHF. CDR3 bases: TGTGCCAGCCACTCTGGGGCCTCACCTAATCAGCCCCAGCATTTT.

This clonotype was seen ten or more times. The chain joins TRBV20-1 to TRBJ2-7; D not certain. Germline CDR1 DFQATT, CDR2 SNEGSKA (reference sequence). The length of the CDR3 is 13 residues. The V and J ends lost 2 bases and 0 bases respectively, with 8 bases between them. CDR3 sequence (DNA): TGCAGTGCTAGAACGGCAAGCTCCTACGAGCAGTACTTC. It encodes CSARTASSYEQYF.

This clonotype appeared many times. The chain joins TRBV28 to TRBJ1-5; the D gene is possibly TRBD1 (5 bases). The CDR3 runs 19 residues. The germline V gene encodes CDR1 MDHEN and CDR2 SYDVKM. The germline V and J ends were trimmed by 5 bases and 4 bases, with 27 bases remaining between them. DNA of the CDR3: TGTGCCAGCAGTCTACTCGAGTGGCGGGGCAGGAAATATAATCAGCCCCAGCATTTT. It codes for CASSLLEWRGRKYNQPQHF.

This clonotype showed up just a few times. The chain is built from TRBV12-3 or TRBV12-4 and TRBJ2-1; the D gene is possibly TRBD1 (6 bases). The CDR3 sequence is 12 residues long. V was shortened by 1 base and J by 13 bases, with 11 bases between the two germline ends. The CDR3 spells CASSLEGTRQFF. The CDR3 DNA reads as TGTGCCAGCAGTTTAGAGGGGACACGACAGTTCTTC.

This clonotype was seen repeatedly, ten times or more. V is TRBV7-9 and J is TRBJ1-1; perhaps TRBD1 as D (5 bases). The CDR3 totals 14 residues. Germline V gene lookup returns CDR1 SEHNR and CDR2 FQNEAQ (reference sequence). The V and J ends lost 10 bases and 1 base respectively, with 16 bases between them. CDR3 DNA: TGTGCCATTTTCGAGTGGACACCGAACACTGAAGCTTTCTTT. Protein: CAIFEWTPNTEAFF.

This clonotype has only a few counts. The CDR3 DNA reads as TGTGCCAGTAGTATTTTCCGGGGGAGCTCCTACAATGAGCAGTTCTTC. Encoded protein: CASSIFRGSSYNEQFF. V and J are TRBV19 and TRBJ2-1, with D possibly matching TRBD2 (6 bases). The CDR3 has 16 residues. Between the trimmed V and J ends, which lost 3 bases and 0 bases, there was a span of 12 bases. Germline assignment: CDR1 LNHDA and CDR2 SQIVND (reference sequence).

V and J are TRBV2 and TRBJ1-4; D gene unclear. Trimming took 5 bases from V and 5 from J, leaving 12 bases between them. The CDR3 contains 14 residues. Germline CDR1 reads SNHLY; CDR2 reads FYNNEI. The CDR3 here is CASSFPRANEKLFF. CDR3 nucleotide sequence: TGTGCCAGCAGTTTCCCCCGTGCCAATGAAAAACTGTTTTTT.